This TCR beta chain was found in a study of cytomegalovirus exposure and HLA in healthy donors. Overall study: Unique TCRs numbering around 85 million, obtained from HLA-typed donors, made up an early data release.

The study, taken as a whole, reports: Presence/absence analyses assumed roughly uniform sequencing depth across donors.

Per the germline V gene, CDR1 is SNHLY and CDR2 is FYNNEI. The CDR3 spans 15 residues. The junction had 6 bases not matched to a gene; V was cut back by 6 bases and J by 6 bases. In the PCR, 60 Vbeta and 13 Jbeta primers were used. Here immunoSEQ multiplex PCR was the method, and the copy in TCRdb shows in-frame clones only, minus some. Counted here are roughly 120,000 clones, approximately 75% occurring once; the ten biggest clones make up about 5%. Comment on this clone: Its specificity is not known.

The specimen was PBMCs. This sequence was found in a man aged 50 or older in good health and CMV-seropositive. The chain is built from TRBV2 and TRBJ2-1, with TRBD2 matching 12 bases. The CDR3 DNA is TGTGCCAGCAGGAAACTAGCGGGAGGCCCCAATGAGCAGTTCTTC. Translating gives CASRKLAGGPNEQFF.